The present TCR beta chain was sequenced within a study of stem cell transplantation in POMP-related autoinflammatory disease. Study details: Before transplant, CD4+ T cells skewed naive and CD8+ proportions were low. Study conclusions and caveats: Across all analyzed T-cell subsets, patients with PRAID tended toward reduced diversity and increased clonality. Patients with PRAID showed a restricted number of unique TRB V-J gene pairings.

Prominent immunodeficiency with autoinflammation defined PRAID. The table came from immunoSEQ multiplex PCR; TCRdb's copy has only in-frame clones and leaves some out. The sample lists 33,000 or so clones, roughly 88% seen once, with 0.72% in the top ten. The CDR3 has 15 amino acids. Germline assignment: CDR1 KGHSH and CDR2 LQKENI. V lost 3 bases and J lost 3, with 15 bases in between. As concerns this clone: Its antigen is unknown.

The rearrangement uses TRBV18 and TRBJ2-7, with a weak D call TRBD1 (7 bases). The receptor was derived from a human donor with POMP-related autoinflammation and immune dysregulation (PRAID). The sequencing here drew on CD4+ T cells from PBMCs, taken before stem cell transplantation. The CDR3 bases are TGTGCCAGCTCACCGGCGGGACAGTTTCGCTACGAGCAGTACTTC. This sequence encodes CASSPAGQFRYEQYF.